In its sample, the clone carrying this T cell receptor beta chain was seen many times. Antigen specificity is unknown. The CDR3 has 15 amino acids. The sample comes from a study of regulatory T cells in long-lasting Graves disease. Study outcomes and limitations: There was favoring of TRBV28, TRBJ1-2 and TRBJ2-5 in persistent disease. For persistent Graves' patients, TCR diversity was lower than for newly diagnosed ones.

Specified time point: newly diagnosed GD, antithyroid drugs for less than 3 months. The TCR library used RNA extracted from PBMCs. With iRepertoire HTBI primers and Arm-PCR of CDR3 regions, TCR beta libraries were built. TCRdb re-analysed the multiplex PCR reads in MiXCR, keeping a single row per CDR3 protein. The data contain 350,000 to 450,000 distinct CDR3 sequences, 14% to 15% of them singletons. A further study also used this sample, focusing on T cells in Graves' hyperthyroidism and ophthalmopathy. That source reports: Thyroid ultrasound, orbital computed tomography, clinical symptoms, and serum thyroxine and TRAb underpinned diagnoses. First-round RT-PCR of the TCR CDR3 relied on the HTBI primer set.

The specimen was peripheral blood mononuclear cells (PBMCs), collected at new diagnosis, from a patient treated with antithyroid drugs. The TCR sequence derives from a woman in her 40s with Graves disease. The chain combines TRBV3-2 with TRBJ2-3. TRBV3-2 is noted as a pseudogene. DNA of the CDR3: TGTGCCAGCAGCCAAAGAACTCAGCGCACAGATACGCAGTATTTT. It translates to CASSQRTQRTDTQYF.